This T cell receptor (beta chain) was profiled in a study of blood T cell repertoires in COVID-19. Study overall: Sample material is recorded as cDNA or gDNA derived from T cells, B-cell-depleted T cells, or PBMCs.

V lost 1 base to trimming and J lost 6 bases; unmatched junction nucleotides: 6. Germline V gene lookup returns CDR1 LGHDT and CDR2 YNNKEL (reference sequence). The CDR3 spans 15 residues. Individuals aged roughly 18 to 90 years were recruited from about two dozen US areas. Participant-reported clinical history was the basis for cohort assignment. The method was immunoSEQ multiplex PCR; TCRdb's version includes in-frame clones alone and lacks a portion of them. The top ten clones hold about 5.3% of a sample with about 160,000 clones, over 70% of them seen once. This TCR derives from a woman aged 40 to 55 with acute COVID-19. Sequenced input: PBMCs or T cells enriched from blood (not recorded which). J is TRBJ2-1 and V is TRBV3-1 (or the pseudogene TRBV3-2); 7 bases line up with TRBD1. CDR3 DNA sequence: TGTGCCAGCAGCCAAGTCGGGGACAGCCTCAATGAGCAGTTCTTC. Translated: CASSQVGDSLNEQFF.